This T cell receptor (beta chain) was found in a study of cytomegalovirus exposure and HLA in healthy donors. Overall study results and limits: At a 0.05 false discovery rate, a later analysis found roughly 17,000 TCR beta sequences to be associated with HLA alleles. Indistinguishability led to the exclusion of some V segments, TRBV6-2 and TRBV6-3 included.

PCR used 60 Vbeta primers and 13 Jbeta primers. This table comes from immunoSEQ multiplex PCR, and its TCRdb copy is limited to in-frame clones, with some not included. The table lists under 150,000 clones, 70% to 85% of them singletons. The CDR3 length is 13 residues. Germline CDR1 reads MNHEY; CDR2 reads SMNVEV (reference sequence). V shed 6 bases and J shed 6 bases, with 14 bases lying between them. This clone was picked up one time. Its antigen is unknown. The source of this sequence is a boy between 2 and 10 years old in good health and CMV-seronegative. The chain has TRBV27 and TRBJ1-1; weak D call: TRBD1 (6 bases). The sequencing input was PBMCs. The CDR3 DNA follows: TGTGCCAGCAGGGACAGCCTAGAGGCTGAAGCTTTCTTT. Amino acids: CASRDSLEAEAFF.